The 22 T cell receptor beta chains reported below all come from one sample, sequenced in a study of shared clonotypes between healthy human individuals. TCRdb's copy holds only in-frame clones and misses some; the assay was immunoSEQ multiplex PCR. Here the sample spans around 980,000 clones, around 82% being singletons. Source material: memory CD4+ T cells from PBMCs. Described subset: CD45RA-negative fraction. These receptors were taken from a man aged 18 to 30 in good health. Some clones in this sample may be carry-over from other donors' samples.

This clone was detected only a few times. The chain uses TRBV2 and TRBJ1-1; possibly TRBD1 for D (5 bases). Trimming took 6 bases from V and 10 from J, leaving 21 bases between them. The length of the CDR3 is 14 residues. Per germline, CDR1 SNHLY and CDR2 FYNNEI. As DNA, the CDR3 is TGTGCCAGCAGCGGGGGAGAAACGTCGAGCGCAGCTTTCTTT. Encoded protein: CASSGGETSSAAFF.

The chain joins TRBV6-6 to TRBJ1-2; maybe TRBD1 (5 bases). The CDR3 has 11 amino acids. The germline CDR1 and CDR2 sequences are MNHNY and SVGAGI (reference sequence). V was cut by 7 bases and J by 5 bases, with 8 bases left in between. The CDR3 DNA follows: TGTGCCAGCATGGGGGGGTATGGCTACACCTTC. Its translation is CASMGGYGYTF.

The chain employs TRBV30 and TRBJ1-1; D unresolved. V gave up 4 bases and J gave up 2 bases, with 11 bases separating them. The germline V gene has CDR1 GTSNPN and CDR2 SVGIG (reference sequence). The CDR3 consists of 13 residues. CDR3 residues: CAWMSGKNTEAFF. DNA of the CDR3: TGTGCCTGGATGTCGGGGAAAAACACTGAAGCTTTCTTT. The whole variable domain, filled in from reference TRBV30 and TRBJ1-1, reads SQTIHQWPATLVQPVGSPLSLECTVEGTSNPNLYWYRQAAGRGLQLLFYSVGIGQISSEVPQNLSASRPQDRQFILSSKKLLLSDSGFYLCAWMSGKNTEAFFGQGTRLTVV.

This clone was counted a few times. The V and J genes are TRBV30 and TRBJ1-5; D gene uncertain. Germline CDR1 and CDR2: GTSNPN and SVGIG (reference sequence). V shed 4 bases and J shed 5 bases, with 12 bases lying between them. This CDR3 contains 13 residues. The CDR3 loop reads CAWNVAGDQPQHF. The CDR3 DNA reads TGTGCCTGGAACGTAGCTGGCGATCAGCCCCAGCATTTT.

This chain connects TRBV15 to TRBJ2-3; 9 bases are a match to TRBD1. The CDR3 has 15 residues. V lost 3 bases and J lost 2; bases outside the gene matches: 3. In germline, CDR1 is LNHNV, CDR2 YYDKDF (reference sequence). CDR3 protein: CATSRDRGPTDTQYF. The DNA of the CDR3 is TGTGCCACCAGCAGGGACAGGGGCCCCACAGATACGCAGTATTTT.

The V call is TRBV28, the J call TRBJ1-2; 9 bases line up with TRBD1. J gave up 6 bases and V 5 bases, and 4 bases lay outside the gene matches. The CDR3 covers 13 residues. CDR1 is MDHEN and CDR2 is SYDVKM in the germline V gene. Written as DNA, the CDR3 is TGTGCCAGCAGTAAACAGGGGGCGCATGGCTACACCTTC. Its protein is CASSKQGAHGYTF.

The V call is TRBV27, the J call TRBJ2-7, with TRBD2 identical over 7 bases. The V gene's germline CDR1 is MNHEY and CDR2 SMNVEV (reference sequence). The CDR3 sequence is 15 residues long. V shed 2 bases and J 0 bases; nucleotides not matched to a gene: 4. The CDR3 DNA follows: TGTGCCAGCAGTTTAAAAAGCGGGGTCTCCTACGAGCAGTACTTC. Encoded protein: CASSLKSGVSYEQYF.

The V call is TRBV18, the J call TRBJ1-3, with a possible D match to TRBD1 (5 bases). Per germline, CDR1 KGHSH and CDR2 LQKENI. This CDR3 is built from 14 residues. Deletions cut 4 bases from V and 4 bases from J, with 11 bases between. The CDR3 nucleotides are TGTGCCAGCTCACGATGGGACGGAGGAAACACCATATATTTT. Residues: CASSRWDGGNTIYF.

DNA for the CDR3: TGTGCCACCAGGCCGGGACTAGCGGTTAGCTCCTACAATGAGCAGTTCTTC. Its protein is CATRPGLAVSSYNEQFF. The chain has TRBV2 and TRBJ2-1, with 11 bases identical to TRBD2. Looked up from germline, CDR1 is SNHLY and CDR2 is FYNNEI. This CDR3 is built from 17 residues. V lost 10 bases, J lost 0 bases, and 11 bases stayed unmatched.

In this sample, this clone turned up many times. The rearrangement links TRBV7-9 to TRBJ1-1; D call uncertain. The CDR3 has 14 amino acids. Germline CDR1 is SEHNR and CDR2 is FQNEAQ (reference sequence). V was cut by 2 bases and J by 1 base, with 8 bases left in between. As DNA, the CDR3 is TGTGCCAGCAGCTTATCGGCCGAGAACACTGAAGCTTTCTTT. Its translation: CASSLSAENTEAFF.

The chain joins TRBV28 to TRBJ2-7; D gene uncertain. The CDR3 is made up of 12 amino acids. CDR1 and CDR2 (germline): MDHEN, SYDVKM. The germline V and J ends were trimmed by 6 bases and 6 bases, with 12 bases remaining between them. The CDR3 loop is CASRTLVAEQYF. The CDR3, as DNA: TGTGCCAGCAGAACGTTAGTTGCCGAGCAGTACTTC.

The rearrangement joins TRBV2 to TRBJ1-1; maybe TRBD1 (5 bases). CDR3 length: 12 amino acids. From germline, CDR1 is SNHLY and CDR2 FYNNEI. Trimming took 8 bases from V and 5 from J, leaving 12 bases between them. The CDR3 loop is CASGGYGTEAFF. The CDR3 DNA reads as TGTGCCAGCGGGGGGTATGGGACTGAAGCTTTCTTT.

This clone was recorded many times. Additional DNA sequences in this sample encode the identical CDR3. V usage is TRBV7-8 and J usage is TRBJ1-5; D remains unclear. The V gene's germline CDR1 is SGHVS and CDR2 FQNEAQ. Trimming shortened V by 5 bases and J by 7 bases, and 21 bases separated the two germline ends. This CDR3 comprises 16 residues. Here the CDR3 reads CASSLSPGALRQPQHF. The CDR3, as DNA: TGTGCCAGCAGCCTTAGTCCGGGAGCGCTCAGGCAGCCCCAGCATTTT.

The CDR3: CASSRAGWMTDTQYF. CDR3 bases: TGCGCCAGCAGCCGGGCAGGGTGGATGACAGATACGCAGTATTTT. The chain employs TRBV4-3 and TRBJ2-3; D is perhaps TRBD1 (5 bases). Per the germline V gene, CDR1 is LGHNA and CDR2 is YSLEER. The V end was cut by 4 bases, the J end by 3 bases, with 14 bases between. This CDR3 is built from 15 residues.

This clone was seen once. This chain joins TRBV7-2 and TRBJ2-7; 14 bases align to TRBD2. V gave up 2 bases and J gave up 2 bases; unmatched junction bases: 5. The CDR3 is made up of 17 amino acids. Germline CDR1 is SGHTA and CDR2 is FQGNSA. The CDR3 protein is CASSLRGTSGSPYEQYF. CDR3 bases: TGTGCCAGCAGCTTAAGAGGGACTAGCGGGAGCCCCTACGAGCAGTACTTC.

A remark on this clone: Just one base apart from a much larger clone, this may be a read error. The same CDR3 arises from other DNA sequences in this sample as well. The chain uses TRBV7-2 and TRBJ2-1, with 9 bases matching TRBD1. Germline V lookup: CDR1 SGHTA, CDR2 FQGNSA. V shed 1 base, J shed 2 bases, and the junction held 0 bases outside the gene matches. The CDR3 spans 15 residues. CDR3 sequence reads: CASSLDRGPYNEQFF. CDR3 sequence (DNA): TGTGCCAGCAGCTTAGACAGGGGGCCCTACAATGAGCAGTTCTTC.

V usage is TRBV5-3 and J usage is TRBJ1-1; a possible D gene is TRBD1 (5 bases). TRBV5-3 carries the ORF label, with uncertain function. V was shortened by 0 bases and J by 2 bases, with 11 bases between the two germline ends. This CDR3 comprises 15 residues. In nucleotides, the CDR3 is TGTGCCAGAAGCTTGGTCGGCAGGGCAAACACTGAAGCTTTCTTT. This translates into CARSLVGRANTEAFF.

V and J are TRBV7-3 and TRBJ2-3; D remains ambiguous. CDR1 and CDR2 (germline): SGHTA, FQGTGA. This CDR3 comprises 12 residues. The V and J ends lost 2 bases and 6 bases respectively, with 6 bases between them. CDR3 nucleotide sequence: TGTGCCAGCAGCTTAGGGGTGGATACGCAGTATTTT. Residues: CASSLGVDTQYF.

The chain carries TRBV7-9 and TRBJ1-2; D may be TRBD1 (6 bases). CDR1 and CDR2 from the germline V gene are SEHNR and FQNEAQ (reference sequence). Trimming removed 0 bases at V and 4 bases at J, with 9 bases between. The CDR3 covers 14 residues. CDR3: CASSLARGPYGYTF. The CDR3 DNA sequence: TGTGCCAGCAGCTTAGCCCGGGGGCCCTATGGCTACACCTTC.

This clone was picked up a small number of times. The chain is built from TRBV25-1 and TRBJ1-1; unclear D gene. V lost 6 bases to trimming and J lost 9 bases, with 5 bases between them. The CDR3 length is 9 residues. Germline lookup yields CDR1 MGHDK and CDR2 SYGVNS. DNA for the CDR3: TGTGCCAGCAGAACAAAAGCTTTCTTT. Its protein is CASRTKAFF.

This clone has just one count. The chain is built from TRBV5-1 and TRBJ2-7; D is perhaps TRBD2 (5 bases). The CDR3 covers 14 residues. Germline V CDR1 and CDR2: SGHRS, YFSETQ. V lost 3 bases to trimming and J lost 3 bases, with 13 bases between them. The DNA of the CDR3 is TGCGCCAGCAGCTCGGGGTCTGGGCTCTACGAGCAGTACTTC. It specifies CASSSGSGLYEQYF. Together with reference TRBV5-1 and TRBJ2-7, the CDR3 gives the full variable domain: KAGVTQTPRYLIKTRGQQVTLSCSPISGHRSVSWYQQTPGQGLQFLFEYFSETQRNKGNFPGRFSGRQFSNSRSEMNVSTLELGDSALYLCASSSGSGLYEQYFGPGTRLTVT.

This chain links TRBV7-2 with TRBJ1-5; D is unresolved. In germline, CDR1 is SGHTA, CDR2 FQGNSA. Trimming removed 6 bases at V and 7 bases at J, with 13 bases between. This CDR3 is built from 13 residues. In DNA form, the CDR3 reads TGTGCCAGCAGTCGAGAGGGTTCCCAGCCCCAGCATTTT. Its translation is CASSREGSQPQHF.